The 32 T cell receptor beta chains reported below all come from one sample, sequenced in a study of T cell repertoires in cytomegalovirus infection. No antigen has been identified for these receptors. TCRdb re-called the reads with MiXCR, one entry per CDR3 protein. The table has 100,000 to 150,000 distinct CDR3 sequences, roughly a quarter seen once. Sample: PBMCs, sequenced either directly or after in vitro stimulation (not recorded which). Receptors were obtained from a human donor in good health (CMV status not recorded). Some clones in this sample may be carry-over from other donors' samples.

In this sample, this clonotype turned up a few times. The chain couples TRBV6-2 or TRBV6-3 to TRBJ2-7; TRBD1 matches 10 bases. CDR1 MNHEY and CDR2 SVGEGT come from the germline V gene. V shed 0 bases, J shed 2 bases, and the junction held 4 bases outside the gene matches. The CDR3 consists of 16 residues. In nucleotides, the CDR3 is TGTGCCAGCAGTTACTCGACGGGACAGGGGCCCTACGAGCAGTACTTC. It specifies CASSYSTGQGPYEQYF.

Many counts were recorded for this clonotype. This sequence joins TRBV6-1 and TRBJ2-1, with a weak D call TRBD2 (6 bases). The V end lost 6 bases, the J end lost 4 bases, and 16 bases lay between the germline ends. The CDR3 has 15 residues. CDR1 MNHNS and CDR2 SASEGT come from the germline V gene. In DNA, the CDR3 is TGTGCCAGCAGGTCGGGAGTCCCCCATTACAATGAGCAGTTCTTC. The encoded protein is CASRSGVPHYNEQFF.

This clonotype was found a few times. The chain links TRBV11-3 to TRBJ2-2; perhaps TRBD2 as D (5 bases). This CDR3 contains 16 residues. Trimming removed 5 bases from V and 0 bases from J, with 13 bases in between. Germline loops: CDR1 SGHNT, CDR2 YENEEA. CDR3 DNA sequence: TGTGCCAGCAGCCCAGGACTGTTCGCGAACACCGGGGAGCTGTTTTTT. Its protein product is CASSPGLFANTGELFF. Drawing the rest from reference TRBV11-3 and TRBJ2-2, the complete variable domain is EAGVVQSPRYKIIEKKQPVAFWCNPISGHNTLYWYLQNLGQGPELLIRYENEEAVDDSQLPKDRFSAERLKGVDSTLKIQPAELGDSAVYLCASSPGLFANTGELFFGEGSRLTVL.

V and J are TRBV6-2 or TRBV6-3 and TRBJ2-1, with D perhaps TRBD2 (5 bases). This CDR3 is built from 11 residues. V shed 3 bases and J shed 15 bases, with 12 bases lying between them. Germline loops: CDR1 MNHEY, CDR2 SVGEGT. CDR3 protein: CASSYPGTGFF. The DNA of the CDR3 is TGTGCCAGCAGTTATCCGGGAACTGGGTTCTTC.

This chain uses TRBV7-9 with TRBJ1-2, with TRBD1 matching over 7 bases. Germline CDR1 is SEHNR and CDR2 is FQNEAQ (reference sequence). Trimming cost V 1 base and J 2 bases; bases outside gene matches: 4. The CDR3 is 15 residues long. CDR3 sequence: CASSLGPTGNYGYTF. Written as DNA, the CDR3 is TGTGCCAGCAGCTTAGGTCCGACAGGGAACTATGGCTACACCTTC.

V usage is TRBV7-2 and J usage is TRBJ2-2; D is unresolved. The CDR3 length is 16 residues. CDR1 is SGHTA and CDR2 is FQGNSA in the germline V gene. V gave up 5 bases and J gave up 0 bases, with 13 bases separating them. As DNA, the CDR3 is TGTGCCAGCAGCCCTCGACCGGCCCCGAACACCGGGGAGCTGTTTTTT. Its translation: CASSPRPAPNTGELFF. Combining the CDR3 with reference TRBV7-2 and TRBJ2-2 gives the whole variable domain GAGVSQSPSNKVTEKGKDVELRCDPISGHTALYWYRQSLGQGLEFLIYFQGNSAPDKSGLPSDRFSAERTGGSVSTLTIQRTQQEDSAVYLCASSPRPAPNTGELFFGEGSRLTVL.

This clonotype came up many times. V is TRBV7-2 and J is TRBJ1-1, with no clear D. This CDR3 has 15 amino acids. Germline V lookup: CDR1 SGHTA, CDR2 FQGNSA. The V gene lost 4 bases and the J gene lost 4 bases, with 16 bases spanning the gap. As DNA, the CDR3 is TGTGCCAGCAGCTCACATTGGGGTCGTGGCACTGAAGCTTTCTTT. This gives the protein CASSSHWGRGTEAFF. Based on the CDR3 plus reference TRBV7-2 and TRBJ1-1, the full variable domain is GAGVSQSPSNKVTEKGKDVELRCDPISGHTALYWYRQSLGQGLEFLIYFQGNSAPDKSGLPSDRFSAERTGGSVSTLTIQRTQQEDSAVYLCASSSHWGRGTEAFFGQGTRLTVV.

The sample holds many counts of this clonotype. The V and J genes are TRBV7-2 and TRBJ1-2; a weak D match, TRBD1 (5 bases). CDR3 length: 14 residues. The germline V gene encodes CDR1 SGHTA and CDR2 FQGNSA. V was trimmed by 2 bases and J by 2 bases, leaving 9 bases between them. The CDR3, as DNA: TGTGCCAGCAGCTTAAATACAGGAAACTATGGCTACACCTTC. Protein: CASSLNTGNYGYTF.

In DNA form, the CDR3 reads TGTGCCAGCAGCCAAGGATGGGTTCAAGAGACCCAGTACTTC. Translation: CASSQGWVQETQYF. The chain carries TRBV5-5 and TRBJ2-5; D gene ambiguous. V was trimmed by 4 bases and J by 2 bases, leaving 12 bases between them. CDR1 is SGHKS, CDR2 YYEKEE, per germline (reference sequence). This CDR3 comprises 14 residues. Full variable domain (outside the CDR3, taken from reference TRBV5-5 and TRBJ2-5): DAGVTQSPTHLIKTRGQQVTLRCSPISGHKSVSWYQQVLGQGPQFIFQYYEKEERGRGNFPDRFSARQFPNYSSELNVNALLLGDSALYLCASSQGWVQETQYFGPGTRLLVL.

The CDR3 here is CASSLARVPPGTGELFF. CDR3 sequence (DNA): TGTGCCAGCAGCTTAGCGCGGGTGCCCCCGGGGACCGGGGAGCTGTTTTTT. The rearrangement links TRBV7-8 to TRBJ2-2; D is perhaps TRBD2 (5 bases). V was trimmed by 0 bases and J by 5 bases, leaving 16 bases between them. This CDR3 comprises 17 residues. The germline V gene has CDR1 SGHVS and CDR2 FQNEAQ.

This clonotype was counted only a few times. This rearrangement joins TRBV7-2 to TRBJ2-7; D unresolved. This CDR3 is 15 amino acids long. Germline V gene data show CDR1 as SGHTA and CDR2 as FQGNSA. V dropped 0 bases and J dropped 3 bases, with 12 bases sitting between them. The CDR3 sequence: CASSLAVVTSYEQYF. The CDR3 DNA reads TGTGCCAGCAGCTTAGCGGTAGTCACGAGCTACGAGCAGTACTTC.

This chain connects TRBV30 to TRBJ2-7, with 11 bases lining up with TRBD1. This CDR3 region has 12 residues. The J segment lost 3 bases and the V segment lost 8 bases, leaving 3 bases of the junction unmatched. The germline CDR1 and CDR2 sequences are GTSNPN and SVGIG (reference sequence). CDR3 sequence: CARGTGGYEQYF. The CDR3 nucleotides are TGTGCCCGGGGGACAGGGGGCTACGAGCAGTACTTC. Full variable domain (outside the CDR3, taken from reference TRBV30 and TRBJ2-7): SQTIHQWPATLVQPVGSPLSLECTVEGTSNPNLYWYRQAAGRGLQLLFYSVGIGQISSEVPQNLSASRPQDRQFILSSKKLLLSDSGFYLCARGTGGYEQYFGPGTRLTVT.

This clonotype was counted only a few times. This rearrangement joins TRBV11-2 to TRBJ2-2; 9 bases align to TRBD2. The CDR3 has 15 amino acids. Germline assignment: CDR1 SGHAT and CDR2 FQNNGV. Trimming took 5 bases from V and 5 from J; bases not matched to a gene: 6. The DNA for the CDR3 is TGTGCCAGCAGCCGTAGCGGGAGAAGGACCGGGGAGCTGTTTTTT. It encodes CASSRSGRRTGELFF.

J is TRBJ2-2 and V is TRBV6-6, with 10 bases identical to TRBD2. Trimming at V came to 2 bases and at J to 6 bases, leaving 9 bases not matched to a gene. CDR3 length equals 17 residues. Per germline, CDR1 MNHNY and CDR2 SVGAGI (reference sequence). The CDR3 nucleotides are TGTGCCAGCAGTTACCGGGGAGCTAGCGGGAGATCCGGGGAGCTGTTTTTT. Protein product: CASSYRGASGRSGELFF.

This clonotype has a count of ten or more. The V and J genes are TRBV12-3 or TRBV12-4 and TRBJ1-3; the D gene is possibly TRBD1 (6 bases). The CDR3 runs to 15 residues. With 3 bases removed from V and 6 bases from J, the gap between germline ends came to 15 bases. The CDR3 DNA follows: TGTGCCAGCAGTTTGGAACAGGGCATGGAAAACACCATATATTTT. This encodes CASSLEQGMENTIYF.

Turning to this clonotype: This may stem from a read error, because a much larger clone lies one nucleotide away. The chain combines TRBV7-6 with TRBJ1-4; D gene unclear. Germline assignment: CDR1 SGHVS and CDR2 FNYEAQ. The CDR3 spans 13 residues. The DNA of the CDR3 is TGTGCCAGCAGCTCCCGGGGTAATGAAAAACTGATTTTT. Translating it yields CASSSRGNEKLIF.

The genes are TRBV6-2 or TRBV6-3 and TRBJ1-1; unclear D gene. This CDR3 contains 15 residues. The germline V gene encodes CDR1 MNHEY and CDR2 SVGEGT. Trimming removed 5 bases from V and 0 bases from J, with 13 bases in between. CDR3 sequence: CASSPRGGMNTEAFF. CDR3 in DNA: TGTGCCAGCAGTCCCCGGGGAGGCATGAACACTGAAGCTTTCTTT.

This clonotype came up many times. The J gene is TRBJ2-3, the V gene TRBV7-8; a possible D gene is TRBD1 (5 bases). V was trimmed by 6 bases and J by 6 bases, leaving 13 bases between them. The CDR3 is made up of 13 amino acids. Germline CDR1 SGHVS, CDR2 FQNEAQ. The CDR3: CASRPPWGDTQYF. In nucleotides, the CDR3 is TGTGCCAGCAGGCCCCCCTGGGGCGATACGCAGTATTTT.

This clonotype has ten or more counts. V is TRBV29-1 and J is TRBJ2-1; D is tentatively TRBD1 or TRBD2 (5 bases each). Germline values: CDR1 SQVTM, CDR2 ANQGSEA. The V and J ends lost 1 base and 0 bases respectively, with 19 bases between them. CDR3 length: 18 residues. This CDR3 is CSVEGGVTGVSSYNEQFF. In DNA, the CDR3 is TGCAGCGTTGAAGGAGGGGTAACCGGGGTTAGCTCCTACAATGAGCAGTTCTTC.

As regards this clonotype: Because the CDR3 is missing its conserved closing phenylalanine or tryptophan, this is likely a read error. V usage is TRBV28 and J usage is TRBJ2-1, with 8 nucleotides matching TRBD2. The CDR3 extends over 15 amino acids. Losses at the gene ends were 1 base for V and 5 bases for J; bases not matched to a gene: 4. Germline V gene data show CDR1 as MDHEN and CDR2 as SYDVKM. In DNA, the CDR3 is TGTGCCAGCAGTTTATCCCGGACTAGCCACAATGAGCAGTTCCTC. It specifies CASSLSRTSHNEQFL.

This clonotype appeared many times. J is TRBJ1-1 and V is TRBV28; D may be TRBD1 (5 bases). V lost 2 bases and J 5 bases, leaving 9 bases between the germline ends. From germline, CDR1 is MDHEN and CDR2 SYDVKM. The CDR3 covers 13 residues. DNA for the CDR3: TGTGCCAGCAGTTTACGGGGGGGGACTGAAGCTTTCTTT. This sequence encodes CASSLRGGTEAFF.

The chain uses TRBV19 and TRBJ1-2; tentative D call: TRBD1 (6 bases). The length of the CDR3 is 15 residues. Per the germline V gene, CDR1 is LNHDA and CDR2 is SQIVND (reference sequence). V was shortened by 4 bases and J by 4 bases, with 16 bases between the two germline ends. The CDR3, as DNA: TGTGCCAGTAGTACCACAGCCGCAGGGGCCTATGGCTACACCTTC. Translated: CASSTTAAGAYGYTF.

This clonotype was detected a few times. This chain links TRBV20-1 with TRBJ1-2; tentatively, D is TRBD1 (6 bases). V was shortened by 1 base and J by 4 bases, with 13 bases between the two germline ends. Germline CDR1 and CDR2: DFQATT and SNEGSKA (reference sequence). The CDR3 sequence is 14 residues long. The CDR3 loop reads CSARVQGNAYGYTF. Here the CDR3 DNA reads TGCAGTGCTAGAGTTCAGGGGAACGCCTATGGCTACACCTTC.

V gene TRBV24-1 combines with J gene TRBJ1-2; 7 nucleotides agree with TRBD1. With 3 bases clipped from V and 2 bases from J, the junction kept 2 bases outside the gene matches. Germline CDR1 and CDR2: KGHDR and SFDVKD. The CDR3 runs to 14 residues. CDR3 sequence: CATSDQGQNYGYTF. The CDR3 DNA reads as TGTGCCACCAGTGATCAGGGACAGAACTATGGCTACACCTTC.

By share, this clonotype counts as medium-sized. This chain uses TRBV10-3 with TRBJ2-1; 7 positions agree with TRBD2. Germline-derived CDR1 and CDR2 are ENHRY and SYGVKD. With 8 bases clipped from V and 3 bases from J, the junction kept 7 bases outside the gene matches. The CDR3 has 14 residues. The CDR3 coding sequence is TGTGCCATCGGGACTCCGGGGGGCTACAATGAGCAGTTCTTC. This codes for CAIGTPGGYNEQFF.

In its sample, this clonotype was seen many times. CDR3 protein: CASGTFSGNTIYF. In DNA form, the CDR3 reads TGTGCCAGCGGGACATTCTCTGGAAACACCATATATTTT. V is TRBV7-2 and J is TRBJ1-3; a possible D gene is TRBD1 (6 bases). Germline V CDR1 and CDR2: SGHTA, FQGNSA. The V and J ends lost 8 bases and 0 bases respectively, with 8 bases between them. This CDR3 has 13 amino acids.

The V call is TRBV15, the J call TRBJ1-5, with a weak D call TRBD1 (5 bases). The CDR3 is 15 residues long. V was clipped by 0 bases and J by 6 bases, with 12 bases between them. Germline V gene lookup returns CDR1 LNHNV and CDR2 YYDKDF (reference sequence). The DNA for the CDR3 is TGTGCCACCAGCAGAGATAAGGGGATAGCTCAGCCCCAGCATTTT. It encodes CATSRDKGIAQPQHF.

V gene TRBV7-6 combines with J gene TRBJ1-6; perhaps TRBD1 as D (5 bases). Trimming pared 8 bases from V and 0 bases from J, leaving 11 bases between. CDR1 is SGHVS and CDR2 is FNYEAQ in the germline V gene. There are 15 residues in the CDR3. Here the CDR3 reads CASAGGGSYNSPLHF. The CDR3 DNA reads as TGTGCCAGCGCCGGTGGGGGCTCCTATAATTCACCCCTCCACTTT.

This clonotype was detected ten times or more. V gene TRBV7-2 combines with J gene TRBJ2-1, with 8 nucleotides matching TRBD2. This CDR3 is built from 17 residues. The germline V gene has CDR1 SGHTA and CDR2 FQGNSA. The V gene end was trimmed by 5 bases and the J gene end by 1 base; junction bases not matched to a gene: 10. CDR3 protein: CASSPQSGLVSYNEQFF. DNA of the CDR3: TGTGCCAGCAGCCCACAGTCGGGACTAGTTTCCTACAATGAGCAGTTCTTC.

This clonotype was detected a few times. The V gene is TRBV2, the J gene TRBJ1-6, with unresolved D. This CDR3 spans 15 amino acids. The ends were cut back, 4 bases at V and 6 bases at J, with 13 bases in the middle. Looked up from germline, CDR1 is SNHLY and CDR2 is FYNNEI. CDR3 DNA sequence: TGTGCCAGCAGTGTTTTAGGGCAGGCTAATTCACCCCTCCACTTT. Its translation: CASSVLGQANSPLHF.

This clonotype was picked up many times. The chain uses TRBV7-9 and TRBJ2-1; TRBD2 aligns across 8 bases. V lost 3 bases, J lost 0 bases, and 4 bases stayed unmatched. The CDR3 extends over 16 amino acids. In germline, CDR1 is SEHNR, CDR2 FQNEAQ (reference sequence). CDR3 in DNA: TGTGCCAGCAGCTTCAGCGGGGGAAGCTCCTACAATGAGCAGTTCTTC. Protein: CASSFSGGSSYNEQFF.

This clonotype was detected ten times or more. The gene calls are TRBV6-1 and TRBJ1-3; D call uncertain. CDR3 length: 16 amino acids. V lost 6 bases and J lost 1, with 16 bases in between. Germline V gives CDR1 MNHNS, CDR2 SASEGT. This CDR3 reads CASSVRSEGSGNTIYF. CDR3 coding DNA: TGTGCCAGCAGCGTTAGAAGCGAGGGATCTGGAAACACCATATATTTT.